Listed below are T cell receptor beta chains from one sample, sequenced in a study of PD-L1 blockade in urothelial cancer. This table comes from immunoSEQ multiplex PCR, and its TCRdb copy is limited to in-frame clones, with some not included. This repertoire shows 35,000 to 55,000 clones, around 82% found once; its top ten account for more than 12%. Sequenced material: PBMCs, taken around atezolizumab (anti-PD-L1) treatment. These receptors were collected from a man aged 55 to 70 with urothelial cancer. Both conserved end residues are part of each CDR3. D genes are given only for firm matches. Clone sizes are given selectively: once, few, many, or a class where the clone is expanded.

>TRBJ2-1|TRBD2|TRBV15|few
TGTGCCACCAGCGTCGCGGGGGGGTCCTACAATGAGCAGTTCTTC
CATSVAGGSYNEQFF
>TRBJ1-2|TRBD1|TRBV4-2|NA
TGTGCCAGCAGCCCCCGGACAGGGGGGGGAATTGAGGGCTACACCTTC
CASSPRTGGGIEGYTF
>TRBJ2-7|TRBD2|TRBV7-2|NA
TGTGCCAGCACCAAAGGCGGGGGGAAATCCTACGAGCAGTACTTC
CASTKGGGKSYEQYF
>TRBJ1-3|TRBD1|TRBV6-1|NA
TGTGCCAGCAGTGAAGGCCGGGACAGGGGACTAAGCTCTGGAAACACCATATATTTT
CASSEGRDRGLSSGNTIYF
>TRBJ1-2|TRBD1|TRBV5-1|few
TGCGCCAGCAGCTTGGGCGAAGGGACAGGGAACTATGGCTACACCTTC
CASSLGEGTGNYGYTF
>TRBJ2-1|TRBD2|TRBV5-4|NA
TGTGCCAGCAGCCCGGGGCGGGGGGCCGGTGAGCAGTTCTTC
CASSPGRGAGEQFF
>TRBJ1-6|NA|TRBV19|NA
TGTGCCAGTAGTGCGGGGGACACCTCTTATAATTCACCCCTCCACTTT
CASSAGDTSYNSPLHF
>TRBJ2-7|TRBD2|TRBV10-3|NA
TGTGCCATCAGCGGACTAGCGGGTAGCAACGAGCAGTACTTC
CAISGLAGSNEQYF
>TRBJ2-5|NA|TRBV5-4|NA
TGTGCCAGCAGCTTAATTGGGGGGGGGCCCGAGACCCAGTACTTC
CASSLIGGGPETQYF
>TRBJ2-1|TRBD2|TRBV6-1|NA
TGTGCCAGCAGTGGGACTAGCGGGGGGGTTCGGTTAGAGCAGTTCTTC
CASSGTSGGVRLEQFF